One T cell receptor (beta chain) is described in this entry. As handled by the study authors: Amplification from reference gene primers served as the basis for estimated nucleated cell counts. Sequencing was performed with immunoSEQ multiplex PCR; in TCRdb, only in-frame clones are kept and a portion is missing. The DNA was the basis for D and trimming; V, J and clone size are from that table. Of approximately 270,000 clones in the sample, approximately 90% were seen once. The data were obtained in a study of blood T cell repertoires in COVID-19. Looking at the study overall: Italy, Spain and the United States were the sources of the convalescent and acute COVID-19 samples. Sample material is recorded as cDNA or gDNA derived from T cells, B-cell-depleted T cells, or PBMCs.

This CDR3 comprises 16 residues. CDR1 is MGHDK and CDR2 is SYGVNS in the germline V gene. Trimming removed 1 base at V and 4 bases at J, with 13 bases between. Sequencing was performed on peripheral blood. This sequence was found in a man younger than 45 with acute or convalescent COVID-19. The genes are TRBV25-1 and TRBJ2-2; possible D gene TRBD1, 7 bases. CDR3 DNA sequence: TGTGCCAGCAGTGAATTGGGCCAGGGGGGCACCGGGGAGCTGTTTTTT. Translation gives CASSELGQGGTGELFF.